A single sample gave rise to the 16 T cell receptor beta chains below, sequenced in a study of blood T cell repertoires in COVID-19. Profiled with immunoSEQ multiplex PCR; TCRdb holds only in-frame clones, not every one. The table shows around 290,000 clones, with roughly 90% occurring only once. The sequenced sample consisted of PBMCs or T cells enriched from blood (not recorded which). Receptors were obtained from a woman aged 30 to 39 who had recovered from COVID-19.

The chain uses TRBV14 and TRBJ1-1, with no clear D. There are 16 residues in the CDR3. In germline, CDR1 is SGHDN, CDR2 FVKESK. V lost 4 bases to trimming and J lost 3 bases, with 18 bases between them. For the CDR3, the DNA is TGTGCCAGCAGCCCGCTTCCAGGAGGGCGGTACACTGAAGCTTTCTTT. It is translated as CASSPLPGGRYTEAFF.

The V and J genes are TRBV2 and TRBJ1-1, with no clear D. V shed 10 bases and J shed 7 bases, with 13 bases lying between them. Germline V gives CDR1 SNHLY, CDR2 FYNNEI. The CDR3 sequence is 11 residues long. CDR3 in DNA: TGTGCCACCCAAGGCCGGGGTGAAGCTTTCTTT. It specifies CATQGRGEAFF.

The chain joins TRBV10-1 to TRBJ2-5; a weak D match, TRBD1 (5 bases). The CDR3 contains 14 residues. Germline V lookup: CDR1 WNHNN, CDR2 SYGVQD (reference sequence). V was shortened by 2 bases and J by 5 bases, with 12 bases between the two germline ends. CDR3 amino acids: CASSEGRAVETQYF. DNA of the CDR3: TGCGCCAGCAGTGAGGGCAGGGCAGTGGAGACCCAGTACTTC.

The chain has TRBV5-8 and TRBJ2-7; 8 nucleotides match TRBD1. The germline V gene encodes CDR1 SGHTS and CDR2 YDEGEE. V was pared by 1 base and J by 5 bases, with 14 bases of the junction left unmatched. The CDR3 extends over 17 amino acids. CDR3 amino acids: CASSLNIGRQGFHEQYF. DNA of the CDR3: TGTGCCAGCAGCTTGAATATCGGCCGACAGGGGTTCCACGAGCAGTACTTC.

The chain has TRBV18 and TRBJ1-2; 9 bases are shared with TRBD1. CDR1 is KGHSH, CDR2 LQKENI, per germline. This CDR3 has 15 residues. V lost 3 bases to trimming and J lost 2 bases; unmatched junction nucleotides: 4. Here the CDR3 reads CASSPTGGYNYGYTF. The CDR3, as DNA: TGTGCCAGCTCACCCACAGGGGGCTACAACTATGGCTACACCTTC.

This clone has a handful of counts. This chain uses TRBV29-1 with TRBJ1-1; tentatively, D is TRBD1 (6 bases). V lost 4 bases and J 1 base, leaving 13 bases between the germline ends. The CDR3 runs to 14 residues. Germline V gene data show CDR1 as SQVTM and CDR2 as ANQGSEA. CDR3 protein: CSVGGGAGNTEAFF. As DNA, the CDR3 is TGCAGCGTTGGGGGGGGCGCAGGGAACACTGAAGCTTTCTTT.

This clone has just one count. The V gene is TRBV7-8, the J gene TRBJ2-7; D not certain. Trimming pared 3 bases from V and 2 bases from J, leaving 11 bases between. The CDR3 consists of 14 residues. Germline loops: CDR1 SGHVS, CDR2 FQNEAQ. CDR3 bases: TGTGCCAGCAGCTTGACATCTGCCCCCTACGAGCAGTACTTC. Amino acids: CASSLTSAPYEQYF.

This clone was detected once. This sequence joins TRBV4-1 and TRBJ1-5; perhaps TRBD1 as D (6 bases). The length of the CDR3 is 15 residues. Per germline, CDR1 MGHRA and CDR2 YSYEKL. Trimming left V 0 bases short and J 9 bases short, with 15 bases between. The CDR3, as DNA: TGCGCCAGCAGCCAAGAGGTGACAGGCGGGGGGCCCCAGCATTTT. This codes for CASSQEVTGGGPQHF.

J is TRBJ1-1 and V is TRBV18; D not certain. Trimming stripped 4 bases from V and 0 bases from J, with 18 bases between. Germline-derived CDR1 and CDR2 are KGHSH and LQKENI. CDR3 length equals 17 residues. CDR3 region: CASSRGSRGPMNTEAFF. The CDR3 nucleotides read TGTGCCAGCTCACGGGGTTCGCGGGGTCCCATGAACACTGAAGCTTTCTTT. The whole variable domain, filled in from reference TRBV18 and TRBJ1-1, reads NAGVMQNPRHLVRRRGQEARLRCSPMKGHSHVYWYRQLPEEGLKFMVYLQKENIIDESGMPKERFSAEFPKEGPSILRIQQVVRGDSAAYFCASSRGSRGPMNTEAFFGQGTRLTVV.

The genes are TRBV27 and TRBJ2-1, with 8 bases lining up with TRBD1. Germline-derived CDR1 and CDR2 are MNHEY and SMNVEV (reference sequence). The CDR3 is made up of 14 amino acids. With 5 bases clipped from V and 4 bases from J, the junction kept 4 bases outside the gene matches. This chain's CDR3 is CASSPRTGYNEQFF. The CDR3 bases are TGTGCCAGCAGTCCGCGGACAGGGTACAATGAGCAGTTCTTC.

The rearrangement joins TRBV11-3 to TRBJ2-5, with a tentative D call TRBD2 (5 bases). The CDR3 runs to 14 residues. Germline values: CDR1 SGHNT, CDR2 YENEEA. The V end was cut by 3 bases, the J end by 5 bases, with 13 bases between. This CDR3 is CASSLEPRGETQYF. In nucleotides, the CDR3 is TGTGCCAGCAGCTTGGAACCTCGAGGGGAGACCCAGTACTTC. Looking up the rest from reference TRBV11-3 and TRBJ2-5 gives the full variable domain: EAGVVQSPRYKIIEKKQPVAFWCNPISGHNTLYWYLQNLGQGPELLIRYENEEAVDDSQLPKDRFSAERLKGVDSTLKIQPAELGDSAVYLCASSLEPRGETQYFGPGTRLLVL.

The chain has TRBV7-9 and TRBJ1-2; 7 positions match TRBD1. This CDR3 has 15 residues. With V trimmed by 3 bases and J by 6 bases, 10 bases remained unmatched. Germline V CDR1 and CDR2: SEHNR, FQNEAQ (reference sequence). Here the CDR3 DNA reads TGTGCCAGCAGCTTGAAGGGGGCGCCCGGAAATGGCTACACCTTC. Translating gives CASSLKGAPGNGYTF.

V usage is TRBV12-3 or TRBV12-4 and J usage is TRBJ2-7; weak D call: TRBD2 (6 bases). The CDR3 extends over 13 amino acids. Trimming removed 4 bases from V and 1 base from J, with 8 bases in between. The DNA of the CDR3 is TGTGCCAGCAGTTGGGGACTTTCCTACGAGCAGTACTTC. Translating gives CASSWGLSYEQYF.

On this clone: The junction does not match germline at one end; this may be a read error. This chain uses TRBV10-3 with TRBJ2-1; D unclear. Per germline, CDR1 ENHRY and CDR2 SYGVKD. This CDR3 region has 14 residues. The DNA of the CDR3 is TGTGCCTCCGGCTCGGAACCCAGACTCAATGGGCAGTTCTTC. This codes for CASGSEPRLNGQFF.

V and J are TRBV28 and TRBJ2-7; tentatively, D is TRBD1 (6 bases). Germline V gene sequence: CDR1 MDHEN, CDR2 SYDVKM. The V and J ends lost 2 bases and 0 bases respectively, with 11 bases between them. The CDR3 extends over 15 amino acids. DNA for the CDR3: TGTGCCAGCAGTTTAGGGGGCTCCTACTCCTACGAGCAGTACTTC. Encoded protein: CASSLGGSYSYEQYF.

The V call is TRBV19, the J call TRBJ1-1, with D possibly being TRBD1 (5 bases). The V and J ends lost 1 base and 4 bases respectively, with 10 bases between them. Per germline, CDR1 LNHDA and CDR2 SQIVND (reference sequence). CDR3 length: 14 amino acids. The CDR3: CASSIVRGGTEAFF. The CDR3 region has the DNA TGTGCCAGTAGTATAGTCCGGGGGGGCACTGAAGCTTTCTTT.